The clone carrying this T cell receptor beta chain was counted at least ten times. Its antigen remains unknown. This record belongs to a study of early T cells in non-severe SARS-CoV-2 infection. Study details: Chains were not paired, and sequencing was done on bulk RNA from unsorted whole blood.

CDR1 SEHNR and CDR2 FQNEAQ come from the germline V gene (reference sequence). Trimming pared 7 bases from V and 2 bases from J, leaving 12 bases between. CDR3 length: 13 residues. Unique molecular identifiers were attached to individual cDNA molecules. TCRdb fed the 5' RACE reads into MiXCR, producing one record per CDR3 protein. The table lists about 42,000 distinct CDR3 sequences, approximately 7.1% of them singletons. General study findings and limits: VDJdb matching favored anti-spike CD8 responses, missing private and CD4 specificities.

Sequencing was carried out using whole blood. The rearrangement uses TRBV7-9 and TRBJ2-7; D gene ambiguous. This sequence originates from an adult who was a healthcare worker with PCR-confirmed SARS-CoV-2 infection or an uninfected control (not recorded which). CDR3 DNA: TGTGCCAGCACTGACCCGGCCGCCTACGAGCAGTACTTC. Translated: CASTDPAAYEQYF.